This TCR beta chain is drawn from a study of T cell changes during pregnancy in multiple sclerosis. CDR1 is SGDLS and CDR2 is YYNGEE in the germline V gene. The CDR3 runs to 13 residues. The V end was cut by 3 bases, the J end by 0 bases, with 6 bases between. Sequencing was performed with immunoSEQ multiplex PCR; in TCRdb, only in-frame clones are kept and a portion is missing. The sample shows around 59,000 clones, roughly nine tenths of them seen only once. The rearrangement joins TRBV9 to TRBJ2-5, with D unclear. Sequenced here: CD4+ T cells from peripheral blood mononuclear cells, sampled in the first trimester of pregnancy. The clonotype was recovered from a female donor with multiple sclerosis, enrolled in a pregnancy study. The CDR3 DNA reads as TGTGCCAGCAGCGCTTACAACCAAGAGACCCAGTACTTC. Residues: CASSAYNQETQYF.